Below, 24 T cell receptor beta chains from the same sample are listed, as sequenced in a study of blood T cell repertoires in COVID-19. Sequenced by immunoSEQ multiplex PCR; TCRdb stores in-frame clones only, minus some. The sample lists 220,000 or so clones; roughly 80% were seen once. The sample taken for sequencing was peripheral blood. Every receptor here comes from a woman over 75 with COVID-19, enrolled during active disease.

The gene calls are TRBV6-5 and TRBJ1-3; 10 nucleotides match TRBD1. CDR1 is MNHEY and CDR2 is SVGAGI in the germline V gene. J was trimmed by 6 bases and V by 2 bases; bases with no gene match: 7. The CDR3 covers 16 residues. In DNA, the CDR3 is TGTGCCAGCAGTTACGCTAGGACAGGGGGTCAAAACACCATATATTTT. Protein sequence: CASSYARTGGQNTIYF.

This clone has just a few counts. The chain employs TRBV18 and TRBJ1-2, with D possibly matching TRBD1 (6 bases). The CDR3 contains 14 residues. Trimming removed 3 bases from V and 4 bases from J, with 12 bases in between. Germline V gene sequence: CDR1 KGHSH, CDR2 LQKENI. In DNA form, the CDR3 reads TGTGCCAGCTCACCCCAGGGGCAGGGCTATGGCTACACCTTC. Protein product: CASSPQGQGYGYTF.

The chain couples TRBV5-1 to TRBJ1-1; 7 positions agree with TRBD1. This CDR3 spans 15 amino acids. J was trimmed by 6 bases and V by 3 bases; bases with no gene match: 11. The V gene's germline CDR1 is SGHRS and CDR2 YFSETQ. CDR3 nucleotides: TGCGCCAGCAGCTGGGGCGACTGGACAGGCGCTGAAGCTTTCTTT. Protein sequence: CASSWGDWTGAEAFF.

The chain carries TRBV9 and TRBJ2-3; weak D call: TRBD1 (6 bases). CDR1 and CDR2 from the germline V gene are SGDLS and YYNGEE. The CDR3 has 16 amino acids. The V gene lost 4 bases and the J gene lost 3 bases, with 18 bases spanning the gap. CDR3 sequence reads: CASSLRPQGSTDTQYF. CDR3 nucleotides: TGTGCCAGCAGCCTCCGACCGCAGGGGAGTACAGATACGCAGTATTTT. The complete variable domain, with remaining parts taken from reference TRBV9 and TRBJ2-3, reads DSGVTQTPKHLITATGQRVTLRCSPRSGDLSVYWYQQSLDQGLQFLIQYYNGEERAKGNILERFSAQQFPDLHSELNLSSLELGDSALYFCASSLRPQGSTDTQYFGPGTRLTVL.

Comment on this clone: The junction shows a germline mismatch at one end, possibly a read error. V and J are TRBV14 and TRBJ1-1, with a tentative D call TRBD1 (5 bases). The V gene's germline CDR1 is SGHDN and CDR2 FVKESK. This CDR3 region has 13 residues. The CDR3 nucleotides are TGTGCCAGCAGCCAAGATCTTCGCGGGGGAAACGTTTTT. Translating it yields CASSQDLRGGNVF.

The chain combines TRBV28 with TRBJ1-5; a weak D match, TRBD1 (6 bases). V lost 4 bases to trimming and J lost 5 bases, with 15 bases between them. Germline V gene sequence: CDR1 MDHEN, CDR2 SYDVKM. This CDR3 comprises 15 residues. CDR3 nucleotide sequence: TGTGCCAGCAGTTCATACCTTAGGGGGTATCAGCCCCAGCATTTT. This translates into CASSSYLRGYQPQHF.

The CDR3 DNA sequence: TGTGCCAGCTCACCACCGACAGCAACTAATGAAAAACTGTTTTTT. This gives the protein CASSPPTATNEKLFF. The chain couples TRBV18 to TRBJ1-4, with a weak D call TRBD1 (5 bases). V lost 0 bases to trimming and J lost 0 bases, with 5 bases between them. The CDR3 runs 15 residues. Germline V CDR1 and CDR2: KGHSH, LQKENI.

This chain joins TRBV6-6 and TRBJ1-4; D may be TRBD1 (6 bases). V lost 8 bases to trimming and J lost 3 bases, with 13 bases between them. The CDR3 runs to 14 residues. Germline V gene sequence: CDR1 MNHNY, CDR2 SVGAGI (reference sequence). CDR3 region: CASQRGAANEKLFF. The CDR3 bases are TGTGCCAGCCAACGGGGGGCGGCTAATGAAAAACTGTTTTTT.

The J gene is TRBJ2-1, the V gene TRBV10-3; no reliable D call. V lost 3 bases and J lost 7, with 7 bases in between. The germline CDR1 and CDR2 sequences are ENHRY and SYGVKD. The CDR3 spans 12 residues. CDR3 sequence (DNA): TGTGCCATCAGTGATTCCCTTAATGAGCAGTTCTTC. It codes for CAISDSLNEQFF.

The CDR3 sequence is CASNYYEQYF. CDR3 DNA: TGTGCCAGCAATTACTACGAGCAGTACTTC. The V call is TRBV21-1, the J call TRBJ2-7; TRBD2 is the table's D call, not checked against the DNA. TRBV21-1 is labeled a pseudogene. The CDR3 covers 10 residues.

This rearrangement joins TRBV5-1 to TRBJ2-1, with 7 bases aligning to TRBD2. Germline trimming cut 7 bases from V and 3 bases from J; bases unmatched to any gene: 10. CDR3 length: 15 residues. The germline V gene encodes CDR1 SGHRS and CDR2 YFSETQ. CDR3 loop: CASATGRANYNEQFF. Here the CDR3 DNA reads TGCGCCAGCGCCACGGGGAGGGCAAACTACAATGAGCAGTTCTTC.

This clone was picked up a small number of times. The chain joins TRBV4-2 to TRBJ1-2, with D maybe TRBD1 (6 bases). Germline CDR1 is LGHNA and CDR2 is YNFKEQ. The CDR3 runs 13 residues. Trimming cost V 1 base and J 8 bases, with 11 bases left between them. This CDR3 is CASSQVTGRGYTF. The CDR3, as DNA: TGTGCCAGCAGCCAAGTCACAGGGAGAGGCTACACCTTC.

This chain joins TRBV5-1 and TRBJ2-3, with 14 bases identical to TRBD2. V shed 4 bases, J shed 3 bases, and the junction held 7 bases outside the gene matches. There are 17 residues in the CDR3. CDR1 SGHRS and CDR2 YFSETQ come from the germline V gene. The CDR3 DNA is TGCGCCAGCAGCCGCAGGACTAGCGGGGGGCTAACAGATACGCAGTATTTT. Protein product: CASSRRTSGGLTDTQYF.

V is TRBV6-5 and J is TRBJ1-1, with D uncertain. CDR1 is MNHEY, CDR2 SVGAGI, per germline. The V end lost 0 bases, the J end lost 7 bases, and 12 bases lay between the germline ends. CDR3 size: 14 residues. The CDR3 loop reads CASSYSNTKGEAFF. Here the CDR3 DNA reads TGTGCCAGCAGTTACTCGAATACTAAAGGTGAAGCTTTCTTT.

This chain joins TRBV27 and TRBJ1-4; D ambiguous. CDR3 size: 13 residues. Deletions cut 3 bases from V and 1 base from J, with 3 bases between. Germline V lookup: CDR1 MNHEY, CDR2 SMNVEV (reference sequence). CDR3: CASSFGTNEKLFF. DNA for the CDR3: TGTGCCAGCAGTTTCGGAACTAATGAAAAACTGTTTTTT.

The chain has TRBV3-1 (or the pseudogene TRBV3-2) and TRBJ2-7; 10 bases are a match to TRBD1. J gave up 4 bases and V 4 bases, and 4 bases lay outside the gene matches. Germline CDR1 LGHDT, CDR2 YNNKEL (reference sequence). The CDR3 length is 14 residues. CDR3 loop: CASSPTGGLYEQYF. CDR3 bases: TGTGCCAGCAGCCCGACAGGGGGCCTGTACGAGCAGTACTTC.

The V call is TRBV7-2, the J call TRBJ2-1, with 12 bases lining up with TRBD2. CDR1 and CDR2 from the germline V gene are SGHTA and FQGNSA. The CDR3 is 14 residues long. V gave up 6 bases and J gave up 10 bases; unmatched junction bases: 7. The CDR3 spells CASSSSGRAGEQFF. The CDR3 coding sequence is TGTGCCAGCAGTTCTAGCGGGAGGGCCGGGGAGCAGTTCTTC.

The chain links TRBV28 to TRBJ1-6; D gene uncertain. The CDR3 contains 15 residues. Deletions cut 9 bases from V and 0 bases from J, with 12 bases between. Looked up from germline, CDR1 is MDHEN and CDR2 is SYDVKM. CDR3 in DNA: TGTGCCAGTAGACTCGTTAGCTCCTATAATTCACCCCTCCACTTT. Amino acids: CASRLVSSYNSPLHF.

The chain links TRBV19 to TRBJ1-2; TRBD1 aligns across 8 bases. Germline loops: CDR1 LNHDA, CDR2 SQIVND (reference sequence). There are 14 residues in the CDR3. J gave up 5 bases and V 10 bases, and 12 bases lay outside the gene matches. The CDR3 loop is CATRQGTRRYGYTF. The CDR3 DNA reads TGTGCCACTAGACAGGGGACGAGAAGATATGGCTACACCTTC.

This chain connects TRBV5-1 to TRBJ2-1; TRBD2 matches at 9 bases. After removal of 0 bases from V and 6 bases from J, the junction contained 10 bases not matched to a gene. The V gene's germline CDR1 is SGHRS and CDR2 YFSETQ. This CDR3 is 17 amino acids long. The CDR3 spells CASSLGFVTSGFNEQFF. Written as DNA, the CDR3 is TGCGCCAGCAGCTTGGGGTTCGTGACTAGCGGTTTCAATGAGCAGTTCTTC.

V usage is TRBV11-2 and J usage is TRBJ1-1; possibly TRBD1 for D (6 bases). Germline V gives CDR1 SGHAT, CDR2 FQNNGV. The CDR3 spans 14 residues. V dropped 4 bases and J dropped 5 bases, with 14 bases sitting between them. The CDR3 DNA reads as TGTGCCAGCAGCTATCTAGGGGGATTTACTGAAGCTTTCTTT. Translating gives CASSYLGGFTEAFF. Supplemented by reference TRBV11-2 and TRBJ1-1, the full variable domain reads EAGVAQSPRYKIIEKRQSVAFWCNPISGHATLYWYQQILGQGPKLLIQFQNNGVVDDSQLPKDRFSAERLKGVDSTLKIQPAKLEDSAVYLCASSYLGGFTEAFFGQGTRLTVV.

The rearrangement joins TRBV7-3 to TRBJ1-1, with TRBD1 matching 7 bases. The CDR3 sequence is 13 residues long. The V and J ends lost 3 bases and 3 bases, in that order; junction bases with no gene match: 1. The germline CDR1 and CDR2 sequences are SGHTA and FQGTGA. CDR3 in DNA: TGTGCCAGCAGCTTGGGACAGTACACTGAAGCTTTCTTT. It yields the protein CASSLGQYTEAFF.

The genes are TRBV19 and TRBJ1-4, with 9 nucleotides matching TRBD1. The CDR3 consists of 17 residues. Germline assignment: CDR1 LNHDA and CDR2 SQIVND (reference sequence). The junction had 11 bases not matched to a gene; V was cut back by 5 bases and J by 4 bases. The CDR3 loop is CASSSRTGASNNEKLFF. DNA for the CDR3: TGTGCCAGTAGTTCAAGGACAGGGGCAAGTAATAATGAAAAACTGTTTTTT.

The chain joins TRBV19 to TRBJ1-6; 9 bases line up with TRBD1. The germline V gene has CDR1 LNHDA and CDR2 SQIVND (reference sequence). This CDR3 is built from 14 residues. With V trimmed by 10 bases and J by 4 bases, 5 bases remained unmatched. The CDR3 is CATKGTGYNSPLHF. The CDR3 nucleotides read TGTGCCACAAAAGGGACAGGGTATAATTCACCCCTCCACTTT.